What follows are 4 T cell receptor beta chains derived from one specimen sequenced in a study of T-cell memory formation after mild COVID-19. TCRdb redid the calling of the 5' RACE reads with MiXCR, one entry per CDR3 protein. Counted here are around 200,000 distinct CDR3 sequences, around 15% occurring once; the ten biggest clones make up roughly 2.1%. The sequenced sample was PBMCs or a T cell subset sorted from them (not recorded which). Receptor source: an adult woman who had mild COVID-19 (a few samples of this study predate the infection). Cell type and time point are not known.

This clonotype was seen at least ten times. The chain employs TRBV5-1 and TRBJ2-3; D perhaps matches TRBD1 (5 bases). Trimming removed 2 bases from V and 2 bases from J, with 12 bases in between. CDR3 length: 15 residues. The germline V gene encodes CDR1 SGHRS and CDR2 YFSETQ. The CDR3 sequence is CASSLMTANTDTQYF. CDR3 bases: TGCGCCAGCAGCTTAATGACAGCCAACACAGATACGCAGTATTTT.

The V gene is TRBV12-3 or TRBV12-4, the J gene TRBJ1-1, with 7 bases identical to TRBD1. After removal of 7 bases from V and 1 base from J, the junction contained 9 bases not matched to a gene. There are 15 residues in the CDR3. CDR3 coding DNA: TGTGCCAGCACCCTCTCAGGGGGGTGGAACACTGAAGCTTTCTTT. This gives the protein CASTLSGGWNTEAFF.

This clonotype occurred a few times. V usage is TRBV9 and J usage is TRBJ2-1; D unclear. V lost 3 bases and J lost 11, with 12 bases in between. Germline V lookup: CDR1 SGDLS, CDR2 YYNGEE. The CDR3 is 12 residues long. CDR3 loop: CASSARSMKQFF. The CDR3 DNA sequence: TGTGCCAGCAGCGCCCGGAGTATGAAGCAGTTCTTC.

The chain couples TRBV3-1 to TRBJ1-4, with TRBD1 matching over 10 bases. V trimming: 1 base; J trimming: 8 bases; junction bases outside the gene matches: 4. Germline CDR1 LGHDT, CDR2 YNNKEL (reference sequence). There are 15 residues in the CDR3. This chain's CDR3 is CASSQVGTGDEKLFF. The CDR3 region has the DNA TGTGCCAGCAGCCAAGTGGGGACAGGGGACGAAAAACTGTTTTTT.